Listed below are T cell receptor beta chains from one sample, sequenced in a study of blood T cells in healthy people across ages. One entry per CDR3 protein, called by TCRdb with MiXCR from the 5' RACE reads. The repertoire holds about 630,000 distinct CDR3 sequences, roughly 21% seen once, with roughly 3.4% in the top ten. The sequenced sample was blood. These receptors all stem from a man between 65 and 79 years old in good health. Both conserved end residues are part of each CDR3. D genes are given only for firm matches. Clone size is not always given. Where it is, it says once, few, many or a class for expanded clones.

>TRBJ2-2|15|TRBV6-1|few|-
CASSANSANTGELFF
TGTGCCAGCAGTGCGAACAGCGCGAACACCGGGGAGCTGTTTTTT
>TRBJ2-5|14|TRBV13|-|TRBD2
CASRYTSGSETQYF
TGTGCCAGCAGATATACTAGCGGGTCAGAGACCCAGTACTTC
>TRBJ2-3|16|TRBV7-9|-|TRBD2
CASSKTSGRSTDTQYF
TGTGCCAGCAGCAAAACTAGCGGGAGGTCCACAGATACGCAGTATTTT
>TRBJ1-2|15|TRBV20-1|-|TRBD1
CSAKPGQGANYGYTF
TGCAGTGCTAAACCAGGACAGGGAGCTAACTATGGCTACACCTTC
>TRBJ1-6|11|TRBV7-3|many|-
CASSFSPPLHF
TGTGCCAGCAGCTTTTCCCCACCCCTCCACTTT
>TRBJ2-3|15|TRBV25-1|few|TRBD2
CASIGLAGSSDTQYF
TGTGCCAGCATTGGACTAGCGGGAAGCTCAGATACGCAGTATTTT
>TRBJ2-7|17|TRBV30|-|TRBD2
CAWSVLRASGNPYEQYF
TGTGCCTGGAGTGTACTAAGGGCTAGCGGGAATCCCTACGAGCAGTACTTC
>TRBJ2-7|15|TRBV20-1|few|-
CSARDRRDNLNEQYF
TGCAGTGCTAGAGATAGAAGGGACAACCTTAACGAGCAGTACTTC
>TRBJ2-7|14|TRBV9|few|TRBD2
CASSPTGTTLEQYF
TGTGCCAGCAGCCCAACCGGGACTACCTTGGAGCAGTACTTC
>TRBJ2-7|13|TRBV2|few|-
CASSESLGYEQYF
TGTGCCAGCAGTGAATCCCTGGGCTACGAGCAGTACTTC
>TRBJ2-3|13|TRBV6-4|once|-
CASSDQGTDTQYF
TGTGCCAGCAGTGACCAGGGCACAGATACGCAGTATTTT
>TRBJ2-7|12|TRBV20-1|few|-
CSAPGDSGEQYF
TGCAGTGCTCCAGGGGACTCAGGGGAGCAGTACTTC
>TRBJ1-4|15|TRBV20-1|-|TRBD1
CSARRLTGSNEKLFF
TGCAGTGCTAGAAGGTTGACAGGGAGTAATGAAAAACTGTTTTTT
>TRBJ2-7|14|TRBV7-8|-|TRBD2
CASSLGLGSHEQYF
TGTGCCAGCAGCCTAGGACTAGGGTCCCACGAGCAGTACTTC
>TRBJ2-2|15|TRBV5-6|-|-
CASSPPGTNAGELFF
TGTGCCAGCAGCCCCCCCGGGACAAACGCCGGGGAGCTGTTTTTT
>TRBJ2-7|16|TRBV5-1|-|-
CASSLLQRSNIYEQYF
TGCGCCAGCAGCTTGCTCCAGCGTTCCAACATCTACGAGCAGTACTTC
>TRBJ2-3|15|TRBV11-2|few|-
CASSLGHEGSDTQYF
TGTGCCAGCAGCTTAGGACACGAAGGGTCAGATACGCAGTATTTT
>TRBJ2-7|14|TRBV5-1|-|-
CASSLRTGEDEQYF
TGCGCCAGCAGCTTGAGAACAGGGGAGGACGAGCAGTACTTC
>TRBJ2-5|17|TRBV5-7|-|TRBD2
CASSVTSGSWGQEAQYF
TGTGCCAGCAGCGTTACTAGCGGGAGCTGGGGCCAAGAGGCCCAGTACTTC
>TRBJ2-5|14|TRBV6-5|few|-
CASSYLIPPETQYF
TGTGCCAGCAGTTACCTTATTCCCCCAGAGACCCAGTACTTC
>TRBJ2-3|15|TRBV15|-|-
CATSRDPSAPDTQYF
TGTGCCACCAGCAGAGATCCTAGCGCCCCCGATACGCAGTATTTT
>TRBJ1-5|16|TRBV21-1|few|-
CASGKGTRRGNQPQHF
TGTGCCAGCGGAAAAGGGACCCGGAGAGGCAATCAGCCCCAGCATTTT
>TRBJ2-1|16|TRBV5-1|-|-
CASRAGPSSSYNEQFF
TGCGCCAGCAGGGCGGGACCCTCGTCATCCTACAATGAGCAGTTCTTC
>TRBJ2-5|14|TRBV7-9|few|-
CASSSGREQETQYF
TGTGCCAGCAGCTCTGGGAGAGAACAAGAGACTCAGTACTTC
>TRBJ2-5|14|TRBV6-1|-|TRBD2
CASRMGLAQETQYF
TGTGCCAGCAGGATGGGACTAGCACAAGAGACCCAGTACTTC
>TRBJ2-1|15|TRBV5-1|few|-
CASSPMAIAHNEQFF
TGCGCCAGCAGCCCTATGGCGATCGCCCACAATGAGCAGTTCTTC
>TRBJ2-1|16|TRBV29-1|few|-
CSVTPKGLSINNEQFF
TGCAGCGTTACCCCAAAGGGACTTTCTATAAACAATGAGCAGTTCTTC
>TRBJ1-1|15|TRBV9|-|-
CASSVGGSGNTEAFF
TGTGCCAGCAGCGTTGGGGGTAGTGGGAACACTGAAGCTTTCTTT
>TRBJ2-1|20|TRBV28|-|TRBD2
CASSPGRGGASPNYYNEQFF
TGTGCCAGCAGCCCTGGACGGGGGGGGGCGTCCCCAAACTACTACAATGAGCAGTTCTTC
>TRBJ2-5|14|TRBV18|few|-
CASSPGGPPETQYF
TGTGCCAGCTCACCCGGGGGGCCTCCCGAGACCCAGTACTTC
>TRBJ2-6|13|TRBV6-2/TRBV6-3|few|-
CASSYRGANVLTF
TGTGCCAGCAGTTACAGGGGGGCCAACGTCCTGACTTTC
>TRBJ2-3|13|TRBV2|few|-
CASSEHPGDTQYF
TGTGCCAGCAGTGAACACCCCGGAGATACGCAGTATTTT
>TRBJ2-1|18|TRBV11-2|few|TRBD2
CASSLYQGGLAGGNEQFF
TGTGCCAGCAGCTTATATCAGGGAGGACTAGCGGGCGGCAATGAGCAGTTCTTC
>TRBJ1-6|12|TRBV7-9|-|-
CASSLEGSALHF
TGTGCCAGCAGCTTAGAGGGGTCGGCCCTCCACTTT
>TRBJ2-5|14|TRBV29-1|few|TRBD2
CSVDSSGRVNERFF
TGCAGCGTTGATTCTAGCGGGAGGGTGAATGAGCGGTTCTTC
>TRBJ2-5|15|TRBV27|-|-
CASSLVDSAQETQYF
TGTGCCAGCAGTTTAGTGGACAGCGCTCAAGAGACCCAGTACTTC
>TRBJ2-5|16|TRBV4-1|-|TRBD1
CASSQGPPGQQETQYF
TGCGCCAGCAGCCAAGGGCCTCCGGGACAGCAAGAGACCCAGTACTTC
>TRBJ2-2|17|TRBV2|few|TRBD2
CASHTAGLNPPTGELFF
TGTGCCAGCCATACGGCGGGACTAAACCCACCAACCGGGGAGCTGTTTTTT
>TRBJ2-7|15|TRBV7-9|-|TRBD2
CASSPRASGAYEQYF
TGTGCCAGCAGCCCCAGGGCTAGCGGAGCCTACGAGCAGTACTTC
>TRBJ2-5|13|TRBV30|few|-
CAWSVGGPETQYF
TGTGCCTGGAGTGTGGGGGGCCCAGAGACCCAGTACTTC
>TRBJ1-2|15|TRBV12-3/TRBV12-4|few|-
CASSLQTGLDYGYTF
TGCGCCAGCAGTTTACAGACAGGTTTGGACTATGGCTACACCTTC